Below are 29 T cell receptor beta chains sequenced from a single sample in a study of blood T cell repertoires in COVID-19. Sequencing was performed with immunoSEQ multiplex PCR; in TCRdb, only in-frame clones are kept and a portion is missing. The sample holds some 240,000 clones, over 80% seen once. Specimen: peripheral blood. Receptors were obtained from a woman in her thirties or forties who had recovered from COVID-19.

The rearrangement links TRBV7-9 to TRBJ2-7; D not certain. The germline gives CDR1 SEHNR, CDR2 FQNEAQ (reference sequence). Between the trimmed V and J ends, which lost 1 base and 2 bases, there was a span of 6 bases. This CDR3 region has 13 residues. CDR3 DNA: TGTGCCAGCAGCTTAGTTTCAGCCTACGAGCAGTACTTC. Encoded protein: CASSLVSAYEQYF. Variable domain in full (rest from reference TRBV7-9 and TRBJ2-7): DTGVSQNPRHKITKRGQNVTFRCDPISEHNRLYWYRQTLGQGPEFLTYFQNEAQLEKSRLLSDRFSAERPKGSFSTLEIQRTEQGDSAMYLCASSLVSAYEQYFGPGTRLTVT.

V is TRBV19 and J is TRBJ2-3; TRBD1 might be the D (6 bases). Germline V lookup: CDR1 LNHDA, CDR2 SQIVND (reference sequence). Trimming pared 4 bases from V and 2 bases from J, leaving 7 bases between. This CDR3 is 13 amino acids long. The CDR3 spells CASSNRATDTQYF. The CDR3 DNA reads TGTGCCAGTAGTAACAGGGCCACAGATACGCAGTATTTT.

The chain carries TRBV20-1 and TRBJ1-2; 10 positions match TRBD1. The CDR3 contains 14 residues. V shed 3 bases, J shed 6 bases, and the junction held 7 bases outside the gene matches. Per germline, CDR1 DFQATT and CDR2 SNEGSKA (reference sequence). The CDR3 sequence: CSASLLGTGDGYTF. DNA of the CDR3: TGCAGTGCTAGTCTCCTCGGGACAGGGGATGGCTACACCTTC.

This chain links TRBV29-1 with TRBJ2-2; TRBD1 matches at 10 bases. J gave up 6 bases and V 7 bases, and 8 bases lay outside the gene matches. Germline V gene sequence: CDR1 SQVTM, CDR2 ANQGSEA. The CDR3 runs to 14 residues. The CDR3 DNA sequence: TGCAGCGCAGGACAGGGGGGTCGCGCCGGGGAGCTGTTTTTT. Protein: CSAGQGGRAGELFF.

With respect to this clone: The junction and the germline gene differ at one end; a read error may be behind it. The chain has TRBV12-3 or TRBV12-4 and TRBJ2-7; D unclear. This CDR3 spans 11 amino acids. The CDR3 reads CASSYSSEQYF. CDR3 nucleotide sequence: TGTGCCAGCAGCTACTCCTCCGAGCAGTACTTC.

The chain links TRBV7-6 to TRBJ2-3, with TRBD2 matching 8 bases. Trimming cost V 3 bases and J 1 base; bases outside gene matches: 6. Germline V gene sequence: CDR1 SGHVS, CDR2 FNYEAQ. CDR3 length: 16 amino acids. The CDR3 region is CASSFNGRGGTDTQYF. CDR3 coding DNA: TGTGCCAGCAGCTTTAACGGGCGGGGGGGCACAGATACGCAGTATTTT.

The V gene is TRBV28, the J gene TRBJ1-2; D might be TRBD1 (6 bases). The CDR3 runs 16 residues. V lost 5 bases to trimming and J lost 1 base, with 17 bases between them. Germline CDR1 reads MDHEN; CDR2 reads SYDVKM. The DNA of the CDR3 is TGTGCCAGCAGTACTGGGGGCATGACAGTTAACTATGGCTACACCTTC. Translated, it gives CASSTGGMTVNYGYTF.

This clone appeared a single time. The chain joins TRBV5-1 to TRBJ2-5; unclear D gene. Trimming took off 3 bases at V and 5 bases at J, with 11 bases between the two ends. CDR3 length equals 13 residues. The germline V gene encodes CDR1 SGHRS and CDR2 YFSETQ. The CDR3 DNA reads TGCGCCAGCAGCTACCGAGAGGCGGAGACCCAGTACTTC. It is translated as CASSYREAETQYF.

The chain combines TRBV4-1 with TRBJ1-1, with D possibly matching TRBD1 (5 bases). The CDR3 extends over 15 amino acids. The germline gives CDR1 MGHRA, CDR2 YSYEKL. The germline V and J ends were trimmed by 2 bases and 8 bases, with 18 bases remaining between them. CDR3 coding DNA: TGCGCCAGCAGCCAACCCCGGGGGTCTCCCCGCGAAGCTTTCTTT. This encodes CASSQPRGSPREAFF.

The CDR3 region is CASKGVGSPLHF. CDR3 coding DNA: TGTGCCAGCAAAGGGGTTGGTTCACCCCTCCACTTT. The chain links TRBV2 to TRBJ1-6; a weak D match, TRBD1 (5 bases). The CDR3 contains 12 residues. CDR1 SNHLY and CDR2 FYNNEI come from the germline V gene. V dropped 7 bases and J dropped 9 bases, with 10 bases sitting between them. Drawing the rest from reference TRBV2 and TRBJ1-6, the complete variable domain is EPEVTQTPSHQVTQMGQEVILRCVPISNHLYFYWYRQILGQKVEFLVSFYNNEISEKSEIFDDQFSVERPDGSNFTLKIRSTKLEDSAMYFCASKGVGSPLHFGNGTRLTVT.

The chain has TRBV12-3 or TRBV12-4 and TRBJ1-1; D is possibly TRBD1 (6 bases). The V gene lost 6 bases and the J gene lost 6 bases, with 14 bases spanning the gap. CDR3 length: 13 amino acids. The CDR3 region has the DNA TGTGCCAGCAGCTTAAGTAGGGGGTCTGAAGCTTTCTTT. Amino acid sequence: CASSLSRGSEAFF.

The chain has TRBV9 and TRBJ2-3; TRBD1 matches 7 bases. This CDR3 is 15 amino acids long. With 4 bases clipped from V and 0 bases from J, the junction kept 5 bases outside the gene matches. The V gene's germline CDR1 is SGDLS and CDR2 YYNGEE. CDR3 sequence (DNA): TGTGCCAGCAGCCCTTGGGACAGTAGCACAGATACGCAGTATTTT. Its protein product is CASSPWDSSTDTQYF.

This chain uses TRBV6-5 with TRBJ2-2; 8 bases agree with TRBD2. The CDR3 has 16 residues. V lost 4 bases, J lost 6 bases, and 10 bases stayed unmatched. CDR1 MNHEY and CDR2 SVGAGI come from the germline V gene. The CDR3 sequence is CASSLGGAGVAGELFF. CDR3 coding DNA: TGTGCCAGCAGTTTAGGCGGAGCGGGGGTGGCCGGGGAGCTGTTTTTT.

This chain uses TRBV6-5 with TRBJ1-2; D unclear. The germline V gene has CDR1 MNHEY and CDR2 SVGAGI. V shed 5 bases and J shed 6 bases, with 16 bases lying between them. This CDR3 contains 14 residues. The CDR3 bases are TGTGCCAGCAGTAAACGCCCCTATTTTAATGGCTACACCTTC. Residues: CASSKRPYFNGYTF.

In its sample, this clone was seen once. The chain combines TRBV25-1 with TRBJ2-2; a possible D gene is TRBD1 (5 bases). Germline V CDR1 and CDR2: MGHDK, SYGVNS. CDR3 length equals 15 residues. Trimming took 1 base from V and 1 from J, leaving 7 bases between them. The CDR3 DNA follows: TGTGCCAGCAGTGAATTTGACAGGAACACCGGGGAGCTGTTTTTT. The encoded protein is CASSEFDRNTGELFF.

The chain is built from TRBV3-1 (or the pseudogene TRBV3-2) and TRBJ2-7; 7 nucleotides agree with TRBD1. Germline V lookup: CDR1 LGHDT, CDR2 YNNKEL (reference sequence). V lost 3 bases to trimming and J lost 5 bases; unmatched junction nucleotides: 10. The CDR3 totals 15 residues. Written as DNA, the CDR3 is TGTGCCAGCAGCCAGAGACAGGGTCTAAGAGACGAGCAGTACTTC. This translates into CASSQRQGLRDEQYF.

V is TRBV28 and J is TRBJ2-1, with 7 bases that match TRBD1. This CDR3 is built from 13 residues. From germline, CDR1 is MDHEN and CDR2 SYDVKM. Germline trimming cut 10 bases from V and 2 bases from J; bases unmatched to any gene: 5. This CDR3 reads CATLGQAYNEQFF. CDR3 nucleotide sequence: TGTGCCACCCTAGGACAGGCCTACAATGAGCAGTTCTTC. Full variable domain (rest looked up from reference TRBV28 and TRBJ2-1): DVKVTQSSRYLVKRTGEKVFLECVQDMDHENMFWYRQDPGLGLRLIYFSYDVKMKEKGDIPEGYSVSREKKERFSLILESASTNQTSMYLCATLGQAYNEQFFGPGTRLTVL.

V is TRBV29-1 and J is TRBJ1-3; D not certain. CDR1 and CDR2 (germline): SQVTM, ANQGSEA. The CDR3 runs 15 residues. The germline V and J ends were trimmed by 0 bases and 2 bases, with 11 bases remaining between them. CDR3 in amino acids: CSVEDRTVTGNTIYF. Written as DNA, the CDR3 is TGCAGCGTTGAAGATCGAACTGTCACTGGAAACACCATATATTTT.

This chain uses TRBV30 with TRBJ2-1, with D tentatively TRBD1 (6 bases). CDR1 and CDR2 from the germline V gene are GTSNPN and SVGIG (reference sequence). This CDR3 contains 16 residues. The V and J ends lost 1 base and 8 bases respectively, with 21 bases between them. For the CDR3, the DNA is TGTGCCTGGAGTGACCCCGACAGGACCTGGACGTATGAGCAGTTCTTC. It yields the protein CAWSDPDRTWTYEQFF.

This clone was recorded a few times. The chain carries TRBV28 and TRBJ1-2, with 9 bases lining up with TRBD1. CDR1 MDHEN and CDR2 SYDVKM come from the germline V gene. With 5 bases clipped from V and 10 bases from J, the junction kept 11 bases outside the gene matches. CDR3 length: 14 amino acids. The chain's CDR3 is CASSAQGTGTFYTF. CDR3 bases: TGTGCCAGCAGTGCTCAAGGGACAGGGACTTTCTACACCTTC.

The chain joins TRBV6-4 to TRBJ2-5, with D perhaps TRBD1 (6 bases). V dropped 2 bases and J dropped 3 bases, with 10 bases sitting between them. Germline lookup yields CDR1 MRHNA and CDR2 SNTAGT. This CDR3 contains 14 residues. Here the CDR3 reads CASSDPTGEETQYF. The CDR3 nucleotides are TGTGCCAGCAGTGACCCGACAGGAGAAGAGACCCAGTACTTC.

The DNA for the CDR3 is TGTGCCACCTGGGAAGGGGGCAATTCACCCCTCCACTTT. Translated, it gives CATWEGGNSPLHF. V usage is TRBV6-5 and J usage is TRBJ1-6; TRBD1 matches 7 bases. V lost 10 bases, J lost 7 bases, and 7 bases stayed unmatched. Germline V gene data show CDR1 as MNHEY and CDR2 as SVGAGI. The CDR3 sequence is 13 residues long.

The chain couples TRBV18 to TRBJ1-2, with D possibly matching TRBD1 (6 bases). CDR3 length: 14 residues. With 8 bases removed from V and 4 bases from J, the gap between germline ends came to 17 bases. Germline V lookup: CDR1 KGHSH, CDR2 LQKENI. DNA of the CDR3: TGTGCCAGCAACCCCGAAACAGGGTCCTATGGCTACACCTTC. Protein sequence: CASNPETGSYGYTF.

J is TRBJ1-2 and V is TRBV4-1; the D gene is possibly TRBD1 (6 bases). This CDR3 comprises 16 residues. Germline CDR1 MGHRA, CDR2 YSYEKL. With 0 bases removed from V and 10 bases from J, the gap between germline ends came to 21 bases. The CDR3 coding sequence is TGCGCCAGCAGCCAAGATCGAACAGGGCACGGTCACGACTACACCTTC. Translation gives CASSQDRTGHGHDYTF.

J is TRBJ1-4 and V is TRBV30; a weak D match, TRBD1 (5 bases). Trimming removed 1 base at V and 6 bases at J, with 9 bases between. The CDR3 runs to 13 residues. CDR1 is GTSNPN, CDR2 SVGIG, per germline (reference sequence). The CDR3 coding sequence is TGTGCCTGGAGTGGGCAGGGTTATGAAAAACTGTTTTTT. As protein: CAWSGQGYEKLFF.

The CDR3 sequence: CATSTPGRNRVVDTQYF. CDR3 nucleotides: TGTGCCACCAGTACCCCGGGGCGGAACAGGGTTGTAGATACGCAGTATTTT. This sequence joins TRBV24-1 and TRBJ2-3; D perhaps matches TRBD1 (6 bases). Trimming took 6 bases from V and 5 from J, leaving 23 bases between them. The germline CDR1 and CDR2 sequences are KGHDR and SFDVKD. This CDR3 has 17 residues.

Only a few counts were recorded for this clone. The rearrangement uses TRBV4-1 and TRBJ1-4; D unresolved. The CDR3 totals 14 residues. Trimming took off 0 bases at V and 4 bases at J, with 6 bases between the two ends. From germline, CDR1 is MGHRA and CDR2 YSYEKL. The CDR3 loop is CASSQERGNEKLFF. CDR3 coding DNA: TGCGCCAGCAGCCAAGAGCGCGGTAATGAAAAACTGTTTTTT.

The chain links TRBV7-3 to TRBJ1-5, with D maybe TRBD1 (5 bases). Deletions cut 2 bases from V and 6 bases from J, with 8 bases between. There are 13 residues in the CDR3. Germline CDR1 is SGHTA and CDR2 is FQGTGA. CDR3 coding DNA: TGTGCCAGCAGCTTAGGCGGGGGTCAGCCCCAGCATTTT. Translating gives CASSLGGGQPQHF.

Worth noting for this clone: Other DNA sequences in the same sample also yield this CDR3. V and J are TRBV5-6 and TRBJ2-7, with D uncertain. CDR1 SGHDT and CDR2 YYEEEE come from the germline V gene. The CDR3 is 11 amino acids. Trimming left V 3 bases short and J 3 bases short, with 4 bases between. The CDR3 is CASSSYYEQYF. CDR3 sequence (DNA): TGTGCCAGCAGCTCTTACTACGAGCAGTACTTC.